These 21 T cell receptor beta chains were all obtained from the same sample, sequenced in a study of T cell responses to AZD1222 COVID-19 vaccine. Method: immunoSEQ multiplex PCR; TCRdb's copy keeps in-frame clones and lacks some. The repertoire holds roughly 53,000 clones, more than 70% seen once, with about 20% in the top ten. This specimen was peripheral blood, taken on day 0 of MenACWY control vaccination. The source is an adult in good health.

There are a few counts of this clone. The gene calls are TRBV3-1 (or the pseudogene TRBV3-2) and TRBJ2-1, with 14 bases that match TRBD2. The CDR3 loop spans 20 amino acids. CDR1 LGHDT and CDR2 YNNKEL come from the germline V gene (reference sequence). V dropped 3 bases and J dropped 2; count of bases not matched to a gene: 12. CDR3 amino acids: CASSHTPGLAGESAYNEQFF. Written as DNA, the CDR3 is TGTGCCAGCAGCCATACCCCGGGACTAGCGGGAGAAAGCGCCTACAATGAGCAGTTCTTC.

The gene calls are TRBV5-8 and TRBJ1-1; no clear D. The V end lost 4 bases, the J end lost 0 bases, and 7 bases lay between the germline ends. Looked up from germline, CDR1 is SGHTS and CDR2 is YDEGEE. The length of the CDR3 is 13 residues. The CDR3: CASSPWLNTEAFF. The CDR3 DNA sequence: TGTGCCAGCAGCCCATGGTTGAACACTGAAGCTTTCTTT.

The CDR3 nucleotides are TGTGCCAGCAGCCTCAAGACGGCTAGCGGGAGGTGGGGAGACACCGGGGAGCTGTTTTTT. Its translation is CASSLKTASGRWGDTGELFF. The chain couples TRBV3-1 (or the pseudogene TRBV3-2) to TRBJ2-2, with 11 bases that match TRBD2. J was trimmed by 3 bases and V by 4 bases; bases with no gene match: 16. The CDR3 covers 20 residues. Germline V gene sequence: CDR1 LGHDT, CDR2 YNNKEL (reference sequence).

This clone was counted a few times. The genes are TRBV30 and TRBJ1-5; TRBD1 might be the D (5 bases). V was pared by 2 bases and J by 4 bases, with 9 bases between. CDR3 length equals 13 residues. CDR1 and CDR2 from the germline V gene are GTSNPN and SVGIG (reference sequence). CDR3 coding DNA: TGTGCCTGGAGTACGGGACCTAATCAGCCCCAGCATTTT. The encoded protein is CAWSTGPNQPQHF. Variable domain in full (rest from reference TRBV30 and TRBJ1-5): SQTIHQWPATLVQPVGSPLSLECTVEGTSNPNLYWYRQAAGRGLQLLFYSVGIGQISSEVPQNLSASRPQDRQFILSSKKLLLSDSGFYLCAWSTGPNQPQHFGDGTRLSIL.

The chain recombines TRBV29-1 with TRBJ2-1, with TRBD2 as a possible D gene (5 bases). Germline V CDR1 and CDR2: SQVTM, ANQGSEA. The CDR3 contains 14 residues. The V end was cut by 7 bases, the J end by 3 bases, with 16 bases between. This CDR3 reads CSAYKDGVYNEQFF. The CDR3 nucleotides are TGCAGCGCCTACAAGGACGGGGTCTACAATGAGCAGTTCTTC.

The chain recombines TRBV7-2 with TRBJ2-5, with D possibly being TRBD2 (5 bases). Germline V gene sequence: CDR1 SGHTA, CDR2 FQGNSA. V was shortened by 1 base and J by 2 bases, with 14 bases between the two germline ends. This CDR3 is built from 16 residues. DNA of the CDR3: TGTGCCAGCAGCTTAGGGGGAGTACGGGGTCAAGAGACCCAGTACTTC. Residues: CASSLGGVRGQETQYF.

The V gene is TRBV2, the J gene TRBJ2-5; 10 nucleotides agree with TRBD2. The CDR3 sequence is 15 residues long. Germline CDR1 and CDR2: SNHLY and FYNNEI. Trimming took 8 bases from V and 5 from J; bases not matched to a gene: 11. The CDR3 coding sequence is TGTGCCAGCGGGGCTAGCGGGAGTCAGGCGGAGACCCAGTACTTC. As protein: CASGASGSQAETQYF.

This chain connects TRBV5-4 to TRBJ2-7; 8 bases are shared with TRBD2. Per the germline V gene, CDR1 is SGHNT and CDR2 is YYREEE (reference sequence). The CDR3 extends over 15 amino acids. V trimming: 4 bases; J trimming: 2 bases; junction bases outside the gene matches: 8. The CDR3: CASSPGRGGTYEQYF. The CDR3 coding sequence is TGTGCCAGCAGCCCCGGCCGGGGGGGAACCTACGAGCAGTACTTC.

This clone was observed a handful of times. This chain uses TRBV7-8 with TRBJ1-5, with no clear D. This CDR3 spans 13 amino acids. Germline assignment: CDR1 SGHVS and CDR2 FQNEAQ. Trimming left V 1 base short and J 6 bases short, with 7 bases between. CDR3 nucleotide sequence: TGTGCCAGCAGCTTAGGGCGAGGTCAGCCCCAGCATTTT. The encoded protein is CASSLGRGQPQHF.

V gene TRBV19 combines with J gene TRBJ2-2; possibly TRBD1 for D (6 bases). Germline V gene lookup returns CDR1 LNHDA and CDR2 SQIVND (reference sequence). The V end lost 4 bases, the J end lost 7 bases, and 16 bases lay between the germline ends. The CDR3 spans 15 residues. For the CDR3, the DNA is TGTGCCAGTAGTAGTGGCAGGGGATGGGTCGGGGAGCTGTTTTTT. It codes for CASSSGRGWVGELFF.

The chain combines TRBV5-4 with TRBJ1-2; D might be TRBD1 (5 bases). CDR3 length: 16 residues. Germline loops: CDR1 SGHNT, CDR2 YYREEE (reference sequence). Trimming left V 4 bases short and J 2 bases short, with 18 bases between. Here the CDR3 DNA reads TGTGCCAGCAGCCAGCCCGGGGCCCGGCTAAACTATGGCTACACCTTC. This codes for CASSQPGARLNYGYTF.

V usage is TRBV28 and J usage is TRBJ2-2, with 10 positions matching TRBD2. The trim removed 3 bases at V and 7 bases at J, leaving 11 bases unmatched. Germline V gives CDR1 MDHEN, CDR2 SYDVKM. The CDR3 loop spans 17 amino acids. The CDR3 is CASSFLTSGRGGGELFF. The CDR3 nucleotides are TGTGCCAGCAGTTTCTTGACTAGCGGGCGAGGGGGCGGGGAGCTGTTTTTT.

The chain employs TRBV27 and TRBJ2-5; 9 nucleotides line up with TRBD1. CDR1 and CDR2 from the germline V gene are MNHEY and SMNVEV (reference sequence). The CDR3 consists of 15 residues. The V and J ends lost 6 bases and 6 bases, in that order; junction bases with no gene match: 11. The CDR3, as DNA: TGTGCCAGCAGCCCCGGCGACAGGGGGTCTAAGACCCAGTACTTC. Encoded protein: CASSPGDRGSKTQYF.

The DNA for the CDR3 is TGCAGTGCTAGTGGGAGCGGGAGGGACGAGCAGTACTTC. Its protein is CSASGSGRDEQYF. The chain links TRBV20-1 to TRBJ2-7, with 10 nucleotides matching TRBD2. Germline-derived CDR1 and CDR2 are DFQATT and SNEGSKA (reference sequence). The CDR3 runs to 13 residues. Losses at the gene ends were 3 bases for V and 5 bases for J; bases not matched to a gene: 4.

The chain links TRBV18 to TRBJ2-7; TRBD1 is a possible D gene (5 bases). Germline values: CDR1 KGHSH, CDR2 LQKENI. Trimming stripped 3 bases from V and 0 bases from J, with 9 bases between. There are 14 residues in the CDR3. The CDR3 DNA reads TGTGCCAGCTCACCGACAGTACACTCCTACGAGCAGTACTTC. It yields the protein CASSPTVHSYEQYF.

The rearrangement joins TRBV5-1 to TRBJ2-7, with D tentatively TRBD2 (5 bases). CDR1 and CDR2 (germline): SGHRS, YFSETQ. The CDR3 extends over 12 amino acids. With 4 bases removed from V and 5 bases from J, the gap between germline ends came to 10 bases. The CDR3 nucleotides read TGCGCCAGCAGCCCCGCAGCGGACGAGCAGTACTTC. It encodes CASSPAADEQYF.

This clone was picked up one time. This rearrangement joins TRBV4-3 to TRBJ2-2, with D uncertain. CDR1 and CDR2 (germline): LGHNA, YSLEER. V shed 0 bases and J shed 2 bases, with 4 bases lying between them. The CDR3 consists of 14 residues. The CDR3 here is CASSQDINTGELFF. Here the CDR3 DNA reads TGCGCCAGCAGCCAAGACATTAACACCGGGGAGCTGTTTTTT.

The chain links TRBV21-1 to TRBJ2-7; TRBD2, the table's D call, was not compared with the DNA. TRBV21-1 is an annotated pseudogene. CDR3 size: 17 residues. CDR3 protein: CASSKPPGGAGVHEQYF. The DNA of the CDR3 is TGTGCCAGCAGCAAACCCCCAGGGGGAGCGGGAGTCCATGAGCAGTACTTC.

The chain combines TRBV5-6 with TRBJ1-5; D gene uncertain. V lost 5 bases to trimming and J lost 1 base, with 16 bases between them. Per germline, CDR1 SGHDT and CDR2 YYEEEE. This CDR3 region has 16 residues. The CDR3 nucleotides are TGTGCCAGCAGTTTGATGGGAGGTGGGAGCAATCAGCCCCAGCATTTT. Protein sequence: CASSLMGGGSNQPQHF.

V is TRBV6-5 and J is TRBJ1-2; 10 positions match TRBD1. Unmatched junction bases numbered 7, after V lost 5 bases and J lost 4 bases. Per the germline V gene, CDR1 is MNHEY and CDR2 is SVGAGI. The CDR3 extends over 15 amino acids. CDR3 in amino acids: CASSTRQGAGYGYTF. In DNA, the CDR3 is TGTGCCAGCAGTACGCGACAGGGGGCGGGCTATGGCTACACCTTC.

This CDR3 is CASSLNLGGGSGSYEQYF. CDR3 sequence (DNA): TGTGCCAGCAGTTTAAACTTAGGCGGTGGTAGCGGATCCTACGAGCAGTACTTC. V gene TRBV28 combines with J gene TRBJ2-7, with a possible D match to TRBD2 (6 bases). CDR3 size: 18 residues. Trimming left V 2 bases short and J 1 base short, with 21 bases between. Germline assignment: CDR1 MDHEN and CDR2 SYDVKM.